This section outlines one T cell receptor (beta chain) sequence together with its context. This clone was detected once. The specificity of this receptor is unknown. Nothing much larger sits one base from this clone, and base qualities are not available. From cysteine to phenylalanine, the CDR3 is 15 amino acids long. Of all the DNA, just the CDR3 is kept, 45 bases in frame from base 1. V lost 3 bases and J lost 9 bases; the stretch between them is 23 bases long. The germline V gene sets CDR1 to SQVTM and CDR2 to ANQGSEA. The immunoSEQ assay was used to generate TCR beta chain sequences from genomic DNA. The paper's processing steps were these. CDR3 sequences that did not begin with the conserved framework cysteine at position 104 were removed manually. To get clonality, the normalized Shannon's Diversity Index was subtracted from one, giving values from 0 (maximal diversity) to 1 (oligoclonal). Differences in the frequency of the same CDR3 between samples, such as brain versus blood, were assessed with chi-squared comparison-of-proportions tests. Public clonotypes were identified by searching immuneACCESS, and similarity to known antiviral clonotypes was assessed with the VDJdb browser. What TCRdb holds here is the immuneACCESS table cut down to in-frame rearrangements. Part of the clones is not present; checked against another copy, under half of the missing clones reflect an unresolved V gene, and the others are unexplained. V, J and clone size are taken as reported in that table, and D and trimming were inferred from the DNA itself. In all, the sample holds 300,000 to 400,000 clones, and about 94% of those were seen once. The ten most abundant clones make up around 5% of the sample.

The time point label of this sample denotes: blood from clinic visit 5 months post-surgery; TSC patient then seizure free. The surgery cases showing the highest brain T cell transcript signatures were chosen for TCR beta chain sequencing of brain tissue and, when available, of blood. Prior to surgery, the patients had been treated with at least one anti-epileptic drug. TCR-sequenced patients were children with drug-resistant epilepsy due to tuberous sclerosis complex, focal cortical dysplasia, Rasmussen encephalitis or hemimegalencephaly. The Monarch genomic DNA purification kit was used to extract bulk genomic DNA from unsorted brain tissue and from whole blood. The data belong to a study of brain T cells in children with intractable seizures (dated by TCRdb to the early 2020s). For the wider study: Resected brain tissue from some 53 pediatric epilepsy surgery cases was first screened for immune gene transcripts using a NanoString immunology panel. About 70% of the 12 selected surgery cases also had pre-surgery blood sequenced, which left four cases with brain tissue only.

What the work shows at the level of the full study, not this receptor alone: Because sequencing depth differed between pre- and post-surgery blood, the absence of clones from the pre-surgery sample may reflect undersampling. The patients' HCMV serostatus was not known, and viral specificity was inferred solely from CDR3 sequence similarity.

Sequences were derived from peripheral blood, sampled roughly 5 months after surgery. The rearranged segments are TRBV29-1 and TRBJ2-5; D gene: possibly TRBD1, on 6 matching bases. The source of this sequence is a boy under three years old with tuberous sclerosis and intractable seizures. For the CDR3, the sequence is CSVDSLGAGSAAQYF. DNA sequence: TGCAGCGTTGACTCCTTGGGGGCAGGGTCAGCGGCCCAGTACTTC.